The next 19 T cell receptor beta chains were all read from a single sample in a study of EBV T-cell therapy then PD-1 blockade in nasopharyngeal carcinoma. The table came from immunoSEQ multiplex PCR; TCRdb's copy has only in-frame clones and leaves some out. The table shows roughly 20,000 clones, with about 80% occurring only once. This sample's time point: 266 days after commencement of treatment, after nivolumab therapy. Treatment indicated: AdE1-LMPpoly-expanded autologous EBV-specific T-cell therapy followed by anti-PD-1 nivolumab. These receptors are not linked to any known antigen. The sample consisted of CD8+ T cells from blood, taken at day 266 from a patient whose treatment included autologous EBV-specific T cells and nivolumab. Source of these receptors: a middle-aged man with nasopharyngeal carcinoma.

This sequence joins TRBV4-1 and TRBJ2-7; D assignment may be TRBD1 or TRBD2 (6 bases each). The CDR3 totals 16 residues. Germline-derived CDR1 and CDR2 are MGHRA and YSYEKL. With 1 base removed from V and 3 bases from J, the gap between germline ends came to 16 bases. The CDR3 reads CASSQAAGTSSYEQYF. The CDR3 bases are TGCGCCAGCAGCCAAGCGGCGGGGACATCGAGCTACGAGCAGTACTTC.

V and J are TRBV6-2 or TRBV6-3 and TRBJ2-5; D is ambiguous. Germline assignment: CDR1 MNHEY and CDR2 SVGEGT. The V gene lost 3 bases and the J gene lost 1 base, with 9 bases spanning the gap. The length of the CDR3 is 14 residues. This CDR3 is CASSYVAVQETQYF. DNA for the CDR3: TGTGCCAGCAGTTATGTGGCGGTCCAAGAGACCCAGTACTTC.

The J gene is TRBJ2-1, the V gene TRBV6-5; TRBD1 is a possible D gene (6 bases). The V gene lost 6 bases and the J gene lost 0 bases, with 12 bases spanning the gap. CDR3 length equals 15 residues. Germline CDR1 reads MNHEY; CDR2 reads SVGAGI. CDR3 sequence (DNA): TGTGCCAGCAGCACCTGGGACACCTCCTACAATGAGCAGTTCTTC. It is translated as CASSTWDTSYNEQFF.

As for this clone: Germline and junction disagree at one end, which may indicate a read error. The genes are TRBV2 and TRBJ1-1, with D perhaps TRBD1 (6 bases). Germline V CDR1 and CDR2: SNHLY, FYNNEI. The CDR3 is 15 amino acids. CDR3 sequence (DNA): TGTGCCAGAAGTGTCGGGGGGCGACTAGACACTGAAGCTTTCTTT. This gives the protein CARSVGGRLDTEAFF.

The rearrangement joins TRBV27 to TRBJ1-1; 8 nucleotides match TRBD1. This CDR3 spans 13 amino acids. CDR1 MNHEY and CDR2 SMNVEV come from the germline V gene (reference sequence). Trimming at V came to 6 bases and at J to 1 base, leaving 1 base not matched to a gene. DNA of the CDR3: TGTGCCAGCAGCGGACAGGGGAACACTGAAGCTTTCTTT. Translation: CASSGQGNTEAFF.

The CDR3 reads CASSPRDSQAEQYF. Here the CDR3 DNA reads TGTGCCAGCTCACCCCGGGACAGCCAGGCCGAGCAGTACTTC. The rearrangement joins TRBV18 to TRBJ2-7; 7 bases agree with TRBD1. V was pared by 3 bases and J by 6 bases, with 8 bases of the junction left unmatched. Germline lookup yields CDR1 KGHSH and CDR2 LQKENI. The CDR3 sequence is 14 residues long.

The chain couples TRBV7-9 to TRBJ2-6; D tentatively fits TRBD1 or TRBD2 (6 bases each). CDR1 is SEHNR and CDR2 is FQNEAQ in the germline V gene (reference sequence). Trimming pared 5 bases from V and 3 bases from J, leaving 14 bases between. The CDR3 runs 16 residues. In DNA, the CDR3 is TGTGCCAGCAGCGCCCGAAAGGGGGGTGGGGCCAACGTCCTGACTTTC. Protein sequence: CASSARKGGGANVLTF.

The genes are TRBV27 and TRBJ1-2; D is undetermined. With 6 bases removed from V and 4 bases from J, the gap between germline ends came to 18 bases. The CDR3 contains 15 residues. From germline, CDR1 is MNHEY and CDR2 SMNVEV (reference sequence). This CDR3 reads CASSPPAAGLYGYTF. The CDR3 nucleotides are TGTGCCAGCAGCCCTCCAGCAGCCGGCCTCTATGGCTACACCTTC.

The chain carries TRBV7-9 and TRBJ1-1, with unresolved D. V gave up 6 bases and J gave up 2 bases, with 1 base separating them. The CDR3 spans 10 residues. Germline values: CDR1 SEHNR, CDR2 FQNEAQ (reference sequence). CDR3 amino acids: CASSNTEAFF. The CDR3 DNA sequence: TGTGCCAGCAGTAACACTGAAGCTTTCTTT.

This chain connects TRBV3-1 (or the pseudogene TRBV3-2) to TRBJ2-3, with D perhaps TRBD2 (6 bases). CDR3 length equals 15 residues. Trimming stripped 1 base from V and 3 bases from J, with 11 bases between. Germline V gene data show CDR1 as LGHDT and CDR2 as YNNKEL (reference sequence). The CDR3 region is CASSQGLDRTDTQYF. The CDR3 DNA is TGTGCCAGCAGCCAAGGACTAGATAGAACAGATACGCAGTATTTT.

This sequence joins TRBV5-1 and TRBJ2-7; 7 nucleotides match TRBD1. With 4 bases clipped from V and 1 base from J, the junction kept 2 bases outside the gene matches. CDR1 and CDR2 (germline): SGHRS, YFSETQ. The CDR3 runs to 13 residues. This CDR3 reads CASSLTGSYEQYF. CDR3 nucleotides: TGCGCCAGCAGCCTGACAGGGTCCTACGAGCAGTACTTC.

In nucleotides, the CDR3 is TGTGCCTCCTCGGAACACAGCGATAATTCACCCCTCCACTTT. Translating it yields CASSEHSDNSPLHF. The J gene is TRBJ1-6, the V gene TRBV25-1; D call uncertain. The CDR3 is 14 amino acids. The V end lost 11 bases, the J end lost 5 bases, and 16 bases lay between the germline ends. Germline values: CDR1 MGHDK, CDR2 SYGVNS. The full variable domain, rest sourced from reference TRBV25-1 and TRBJ1-6, is EADIYQTPRYLVIGTGKKITLECSQTMGHDKMYWYQQDPGMELHLIHYSYGVNSTEKGDLSSESTVSRIRTEHFPLTLESARPSHTSQYLCASSEHSDNSPLHFGNGTRLTVT.

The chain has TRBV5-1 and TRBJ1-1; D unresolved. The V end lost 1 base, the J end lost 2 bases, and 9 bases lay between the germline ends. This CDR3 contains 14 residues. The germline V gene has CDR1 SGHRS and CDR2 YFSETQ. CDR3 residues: CASSLRWSNTEAFF. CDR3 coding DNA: TGCGCCAGCAGCTTGAGGTGGAGTAACACTGAAGCTTTCTTT. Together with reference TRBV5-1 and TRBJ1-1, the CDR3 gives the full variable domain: KAGVTQTPRYLIKTRGQQVTLSCSPISGHRSVSWYQQTPGQGLQFLFEYFSETQRNKGNFPGRFSGRQFSNSRSEMNVSTLELGDSALYLCASSLRWSNTEAFFGQGTRLTVV.

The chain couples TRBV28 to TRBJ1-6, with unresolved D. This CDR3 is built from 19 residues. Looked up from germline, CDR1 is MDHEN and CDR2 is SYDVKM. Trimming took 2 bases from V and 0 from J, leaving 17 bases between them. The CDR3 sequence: CASSLPQATVSSYNSPLHF. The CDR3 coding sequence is TGTGCCAGCAGTTTACCCCAGGCGACCGTGAGCTCCTATAATTCACCCCTCCACTTT.

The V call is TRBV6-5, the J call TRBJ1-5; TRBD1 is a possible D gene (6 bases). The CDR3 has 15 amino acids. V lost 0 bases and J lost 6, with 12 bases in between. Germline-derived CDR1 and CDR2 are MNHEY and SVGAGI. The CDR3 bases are TGTGCCAGCAGTTACTCGATGCAGGGGACTCAGCCCCAGCATTTT. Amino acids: CASSYSMQGTQPQHF.

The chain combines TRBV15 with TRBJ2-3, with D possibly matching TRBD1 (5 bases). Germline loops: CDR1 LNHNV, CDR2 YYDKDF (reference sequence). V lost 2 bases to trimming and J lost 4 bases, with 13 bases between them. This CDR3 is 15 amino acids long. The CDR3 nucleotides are TGTGCCACCAGCAGATCCTCAGGGTGGCCAGATACGCAGTATTTT. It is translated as CATSRSSGWPDTQYF.

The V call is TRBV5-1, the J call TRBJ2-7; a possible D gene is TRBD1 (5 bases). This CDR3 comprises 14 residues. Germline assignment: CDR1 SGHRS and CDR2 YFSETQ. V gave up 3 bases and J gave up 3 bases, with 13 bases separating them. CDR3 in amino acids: CASSSLADSYEQYF. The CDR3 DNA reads TGCGCCAGCAGCTCGCTTGCCGACAGCTACGAGCAGTACTTC.

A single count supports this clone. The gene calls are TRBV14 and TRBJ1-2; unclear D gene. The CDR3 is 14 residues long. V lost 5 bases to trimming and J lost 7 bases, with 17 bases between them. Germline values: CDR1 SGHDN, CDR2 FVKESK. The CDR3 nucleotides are TGTGCCAGCAGCTTTCAGAACAGTATCCTTGGCTACACCTTC. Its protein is CASSFQNSILGYTF.

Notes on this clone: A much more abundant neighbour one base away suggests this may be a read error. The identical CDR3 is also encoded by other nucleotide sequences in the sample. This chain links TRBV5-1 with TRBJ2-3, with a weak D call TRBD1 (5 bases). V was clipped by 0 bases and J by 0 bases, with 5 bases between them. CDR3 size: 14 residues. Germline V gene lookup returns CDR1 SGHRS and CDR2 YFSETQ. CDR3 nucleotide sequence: TGCGCCAGCAGCTTGGGACAGAGCACAGATACGCAGTATTTT. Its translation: CASSLGQSTDTQYF.